The table lists the clone carrying this TCR beta chain with many counts. The antigen is unknown. The germline V and J ends were trimmed by 4 bases and 1 base, with 11 bases remaining between them. The CDR3 length is 15 residues. This sample stems from a study of Graves' ophthalmopathy and Graves' hyperthyroidism. Clinical symptoms, serum thyroxine, TRAb, thyroid ultrasound and orbital computed tomography determined diagnosis. RNA transcripts provided the template for amplifying TCR beta CDR3 regions. Following a first-round RT-PCR that used HTBI primers, a second-round multiplex PCR was carried out. TCRdb called the multiplex PCR reads again in MiXCR, with one record for every CDR3 protein. The table records more than 150,000 distinct CDR3 sequences, approximately 40% of them present only once. The study's findings and limits: A roughly 81% specificity and roughly 90% sensitivity were achieved by a 13-signature model that separated ophthalmopathy from stable hyperthyroidism. The blood repertoire also included most expanded thyroid clonotypes above 0.001 frequency.

V gene TRBV12-3 or TRBV12-4 combines with J gene TRBJ1-5, with D uncertain. This TCR came from a middle-aged woman with Graves' ophthalmopathy. Sequencing was carried out using peripheral blood. CDR3 bases: TGTGCCAGCAGTTCGTTGGCGCAGAGCAATCAGCCCCAGCATTTT. This encodes CASSSLAQSNQPQHF.